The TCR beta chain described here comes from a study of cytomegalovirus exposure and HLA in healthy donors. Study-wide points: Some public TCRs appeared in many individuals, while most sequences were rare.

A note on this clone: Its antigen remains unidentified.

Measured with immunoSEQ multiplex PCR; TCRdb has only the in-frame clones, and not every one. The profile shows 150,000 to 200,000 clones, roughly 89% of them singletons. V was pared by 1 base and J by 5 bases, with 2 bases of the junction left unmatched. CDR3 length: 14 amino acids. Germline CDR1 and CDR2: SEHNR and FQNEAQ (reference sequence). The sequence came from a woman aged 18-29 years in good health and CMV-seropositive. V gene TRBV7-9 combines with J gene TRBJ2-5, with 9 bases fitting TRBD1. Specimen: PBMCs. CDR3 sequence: CASSLVGTGETQYF. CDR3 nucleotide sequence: TGTGCCAGCAGCTTAGTCGGGACAGGGGAGACCCAGTACTTC.